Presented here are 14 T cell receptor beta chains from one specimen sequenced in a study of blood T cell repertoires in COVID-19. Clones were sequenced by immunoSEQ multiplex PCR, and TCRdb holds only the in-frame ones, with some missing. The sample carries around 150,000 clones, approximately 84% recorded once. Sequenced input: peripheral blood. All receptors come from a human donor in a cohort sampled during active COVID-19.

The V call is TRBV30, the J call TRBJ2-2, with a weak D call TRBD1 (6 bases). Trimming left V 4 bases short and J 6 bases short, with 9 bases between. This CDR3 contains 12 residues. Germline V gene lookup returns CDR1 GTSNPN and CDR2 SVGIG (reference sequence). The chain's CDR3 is CAWTQGSGELFF. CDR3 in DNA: TGTGCCTGGACGCAGGGGTCCGGGGAGCTGTTTTTT. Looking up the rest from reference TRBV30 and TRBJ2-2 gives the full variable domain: SQTIHQWPATLVQPVGSPLSLECTVEGTSNPNLYWYRQAAGRGLQLLFYSVGIGQISSEVPQNLSASRPQDRQFILSSKKLLLSDSGFYLCAWTQGSGELFFGEGSRLTVL.

As DNA, the CDR3 is TGTGCCAGCAGTCCTACGGGACACTACAATGAGCAGTTCTTC. It codes for CASSPTGHYNEQFF. The V gene is TRBV6-5, the J gene TRBJ2-1; D is possibly TRBD1 (6 bases). Germline assignment: CDR1 MNHEY and CDR2 SVGAGI. Trimming removed 5 bases from V and 3 bases from J, with 11 bases in between. The CDR3 extends over 14 amino acids.

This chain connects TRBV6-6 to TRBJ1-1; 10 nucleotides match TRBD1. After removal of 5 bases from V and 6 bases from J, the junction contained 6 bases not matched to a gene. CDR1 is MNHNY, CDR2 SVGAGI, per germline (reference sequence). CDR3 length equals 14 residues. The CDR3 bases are TGTGCCAGCAGTACCGGGACAGGGGAAGCTGAAGCTTTCTTT. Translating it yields CASSTGTGEAEAFF.

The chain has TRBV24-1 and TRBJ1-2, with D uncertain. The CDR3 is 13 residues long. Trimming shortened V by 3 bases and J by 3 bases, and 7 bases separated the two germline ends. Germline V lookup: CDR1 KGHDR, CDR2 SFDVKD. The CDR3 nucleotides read TGTGCCACCAGTGATGGGCCCGACTATGGCTACACCTTC. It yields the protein CATSDGPDYGYTF.

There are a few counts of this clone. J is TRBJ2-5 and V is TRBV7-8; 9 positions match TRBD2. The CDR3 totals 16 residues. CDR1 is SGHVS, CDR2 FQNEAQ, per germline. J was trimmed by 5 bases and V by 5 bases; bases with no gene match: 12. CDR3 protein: CASSPRGGGGSETQYF. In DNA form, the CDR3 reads TGTGCCAGCAGCCCCAGGGGCGGGGGGGGCTCGGAGACCCAGTACTTC. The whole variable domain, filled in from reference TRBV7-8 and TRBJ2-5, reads GAGVSQSPRYKVAKRGQDVALRCDPISGHVSLFWYQQALGQGPEFLTYFQNEAQLDKSGLPSDRFFAERPEGSVSTLKIQRTQQEDSAVYLCASSPRGGGGSETQYFGPGTRLLVL.

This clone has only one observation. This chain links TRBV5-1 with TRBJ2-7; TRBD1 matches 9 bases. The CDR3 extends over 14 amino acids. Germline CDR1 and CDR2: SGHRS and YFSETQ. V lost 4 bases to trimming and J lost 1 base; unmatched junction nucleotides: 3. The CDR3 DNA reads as TGCGCCAGCAGCCGCGGGACAGGGTCCTACGAGCAGTACTTC. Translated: CASSRGTGSYEQYF.

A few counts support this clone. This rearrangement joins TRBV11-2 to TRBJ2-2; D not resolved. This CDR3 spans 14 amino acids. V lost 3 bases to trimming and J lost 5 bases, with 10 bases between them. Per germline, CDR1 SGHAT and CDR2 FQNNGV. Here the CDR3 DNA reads TGTGCCAGCAGCTTGGTCACGGTGACCGGGGAGCTGTTTTTT. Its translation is CASSLVTVTGELFF. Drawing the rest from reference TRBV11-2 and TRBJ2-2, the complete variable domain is EAGVAQSPRYKIIEKRQSVAFWCNPISGHATLYWYQQILGQGPKLLIQFQNNGVVDDSQLPKDRFSAERLKGVDSTLKIQPAKLEDSAVYLCASSLVTVTGELFFGEGSRLTVL.

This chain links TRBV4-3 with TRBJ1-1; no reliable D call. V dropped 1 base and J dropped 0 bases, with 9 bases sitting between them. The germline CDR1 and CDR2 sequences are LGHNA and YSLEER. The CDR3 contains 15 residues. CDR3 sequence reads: CASSQVRGLNTEAFF. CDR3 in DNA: TGCGCCAGCAGCCAAGTCCGGGGTTTGAACACTGAAGCTTTCTTT.

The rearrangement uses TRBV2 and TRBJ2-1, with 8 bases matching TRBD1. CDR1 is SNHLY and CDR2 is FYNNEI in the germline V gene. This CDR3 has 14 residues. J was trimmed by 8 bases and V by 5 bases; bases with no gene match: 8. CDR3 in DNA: TGTGCCAGCAGTAATATTCCAGGGGGCCATGAGCAGTTCTTC. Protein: CASSNIPGGHEQFF.

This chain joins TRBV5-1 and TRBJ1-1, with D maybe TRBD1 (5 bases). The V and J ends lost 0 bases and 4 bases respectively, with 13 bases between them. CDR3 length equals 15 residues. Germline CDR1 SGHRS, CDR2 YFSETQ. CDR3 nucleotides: TGCGCCAGCAGCTTGGGTGGAGGGGAGACCACTGAAGCTTTCTTT. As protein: CASSLGGGETTEAFF. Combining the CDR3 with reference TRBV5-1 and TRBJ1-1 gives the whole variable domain KAGVTQTPRYLIKTRGQQVTLSCSPISGHRSVSWYQQTPGQGLQFLFEYFSETQRNKGNFPGRFSGRQFSNSRSEMNVSTLELGDSALYLCASSLGGGETTEAFFGQGTRLTVV.

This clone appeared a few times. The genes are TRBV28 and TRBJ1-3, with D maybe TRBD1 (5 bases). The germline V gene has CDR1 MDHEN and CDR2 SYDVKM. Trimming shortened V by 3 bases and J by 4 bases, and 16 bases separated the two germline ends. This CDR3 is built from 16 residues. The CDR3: CASSFPGGRRGNTIYF. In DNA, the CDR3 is TGTGCCAGCAGTTTCCCCGGGGGGAGGAGAGGAAACACCATATATTTT. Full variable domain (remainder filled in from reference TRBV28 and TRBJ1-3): DVKVTQSSRYLVKRTGEKVFLECVQDMDHENMFWYRQDPGLGLRLIYFSYDVKMKEKGDIPEGYSVSREKKERFSLILESASTNQTSMYLCASSFPGGRRGNTIYFGEGSWLTVV.

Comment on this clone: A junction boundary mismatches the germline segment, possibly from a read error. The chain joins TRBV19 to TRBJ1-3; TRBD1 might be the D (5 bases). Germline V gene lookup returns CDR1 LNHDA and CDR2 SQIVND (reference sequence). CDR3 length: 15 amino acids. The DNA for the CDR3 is TGTGTCAGTAGTTCACAGGTTTCGGCAGGAAACACCATATATTTT. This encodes CVSSSQVSAGNTIYF.

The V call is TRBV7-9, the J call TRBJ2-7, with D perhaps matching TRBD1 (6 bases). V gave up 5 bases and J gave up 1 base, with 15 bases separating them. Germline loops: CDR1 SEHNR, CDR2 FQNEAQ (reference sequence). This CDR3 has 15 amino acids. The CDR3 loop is CASSQTGTLSYEQYF. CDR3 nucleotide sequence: TGTGCCAGCAGCCAAACCGGGACACTATCCTACGAGCAGTACTTC.

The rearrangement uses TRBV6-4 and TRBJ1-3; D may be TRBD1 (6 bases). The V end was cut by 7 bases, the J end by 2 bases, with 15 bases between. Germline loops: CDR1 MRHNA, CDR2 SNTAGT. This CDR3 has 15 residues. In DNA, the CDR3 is TGTGCCAGCAACGGATGCAGGGGACCTGGAAACACCATATATTTT. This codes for CASNGCRGPGNTIYF.